This T cell receptor beta chain came from a study of response to subunit inactivated influenza vaccine. Study findings and constraints: Each seasonal flu vaccination may recruit only limited new T cells, authors suggested.

This clonotype was recorded a few times. Antigen unknown. TCRdb redid the calling of the RT-PCR reads with MiXCR, one entry per CDR3 protein. The table records roughly 790,000 distinct CDR3 sequences, around 20% of them present only once. This CDR3 region has 15 residues. V lost 8 bases and J lost 6, with 23 bases in between. Germline-derived CDR1 and CDR2 are ENHRY and SYGVKD. J is TRBJ2-7 and V is TRBV10-3; D perhaps matches TRBD1 (5 bases). The sequencing here drew on PBMCs from blood, taken around 5 days after vaccination. This clonotype originated in a man between 45 and 60 years old who received an inactivated influenza vaccine. The CDR3 DNA reads TGTGCCATCTCAGCCGGGTCAGGGTCTTTTCGCGAGCAGTACTTC. This sequence encodes CAISAGSGSFREQYF.